This passage covers 19 T cell receptor beta chains from one sample sequenced in a study of T cell changes during pregnancy in multiple sclerosis. Clones were read by immunoSEQ multiplex PCR, and TCRdb kept only the in-frame ones, dropping some. The sample lists about 89,000 clones; approximately 94% were seen once. The sample was peripheral blood, taken in the third trimester of pregnancy. The receptors were sampled from a female donor with multiple sclerosis, enrolled in a pregnancy study.

The rearrangement uses TRBV10-3 and TRBJ1-3; 7 bases are a match to TRBD1. Germline CDR1 and CDR2: ENHRY and SYGVKD. With V trimmed by 11 bases and J by 4 bases, 20 bases remained unmatched. This CDR3 is built from 17 residues. CDR3 in amino acids: CASMGGRGSARGNTIYF. The CDR3 DNA reads as TGTGCCTCCATGGGGGGCAGGGGGTCTGCTCGCGGAAACACCATATATTTT.

The chain recombines TRBV7-6 with TRBJ2-7; D unresolved. The CDR3 is 15 amino acids. Germline CDR1 and CDR2: SGHVS and FNYEAQ. Trimming took 2 bases from V and 0 from J, leaving 11 bases between them. The CDR3, as DNA: TGTGCCAGCAGCTTAAGCCAGGCCATCTCCTACGAGCAGTACTTC. Protein product: CASSLSQAISYEQYF.

This chain connects TRBV28 to TRBJ1-2; TRBD1 might be the D (6 bases). V was trimmed by 5 bases and J by 5 bases, leaving 21 bases between them. Germline CDR1 MDHEN, CDR2 SYDVKM. This CDR3 is built from 16 residues. The CDR3 region is CASSPQGRGEGYGYTF. The CDR3 DNA reads TGTGCCAGCAGTCCCCAGGGCAGGGGCGAGGGGTATGGCTACACCTTC.

This sequence joins TRBV15 and TRBJ2-7, with D possibly TRBD2 on 6 matching bases. Germline lookup yields CDR1 LNHNV and CDR2 YYDKDF (reference sequence). V was pared by 1 base and J by 2 bases, with 12 bases between. The CDR3 spans 15 residues. The DNA of the CDR3 is TGTGCCACCAGCAGAGCGTCCGGGGGTACCTACGAGCAGTACTTC. Translating it yields CATSRASGGTYEQYF.

The chain joins TRBV29-1 to TRBJ2-1, with 10 bases matching TRBD2. Germline V gives CDR1 SQVTM, CDR2 ANQGSEA. The CDR3 has 15 amino acids. Unmatched junction bases numbered 9, after V lost 6 bases and J lost 4 bases. In DNA, the CDR3 is TGCAGCGTCCCGCTTAGCGGGAGGACATACAATGAGCAGTTCTTC. Encoded protein: CSVPLSGRTYNEQFF.

This clone was observed once. V gene TRBV7-2 combines with J gene TRBJ2-7; 9 bases line up with TRBD1. Unmatched junction bases numbered 1, after V lost 2 bases and J lost 5 bases. Germline loops: CDR1 SGHTA, CDR2 FQGNSA. This CDR3 region has 13 residues. The CDR3: CASSLRQGDEQYF. The CDR3 nucleotides are TGTGCCAGCAGCTTACGACAGGGGGACGAGCAGTACTTC.

This clone was observed a single time. This chain uses TRBV5-6 with TRBJ1-1; TRBD1 is a possible D gene (5 bases). Germline V gene sequence: CDR1 SGHDT, CDR2 YYEEEE. Trimming left V 0 bases short and J 1 base short, with 13 bases between. This CDR3 has 16 residues. CDR3 residues: CASSLGPGGWNTEAFF. As DNA, the CDR3 is TGTGCCAGCAGCTTGGGGCCGGGGGGTTGGAACACTGAAGCTTTCTTT.

V gene TRBV11-2 combines with J gene TRBJ2-4, with 10 bases aligning to TRBD1. The CDR3 is 18 residues long. Losses at the gene ends were 2 bases for V and 0 bases for J; bases not matched to a gene: 7. Germline lookup yields CDR1 SGHAT and CDR2 FQNNGV. CDR3 coding DNA: TGTGCCAGCAGCTTACGGGACAGGGGCTCCGTAGCCAAAAACATTCAGTACTTC. It is translated as CASSLRDRGSVAKNIQYF. Based on the CDR3 plus reference TRBV11-2 and TRBJ2-4, the full variable domain is EAGVAQSPRYKIIEKRQSVAFWCNPISGHATLYWYQQILGQGPKLLIQFQNNGVVDDSQLPKDRFSAERLKGVDSTLKIQPAKLEDSAVYLCASSLRDRGSVAKNIQYFGAGTRLSVL.

The chain recombines TRBV19 with TRBJ1-2, with TRBD1 identical over 7 bases. The CDR3 spans 16 residues. Germline CDR1 reads LNHDA; CDR2 reads SQIVND (reference sequence). The V segment lost 2 bases and the J segment 3 bases; nucleotides outside the gene matches: 9. The CDR3 here is CASSIKGALGYYGYTF. CDR3 sequence (DNA): TGTGCCAGTAGTATAAAGGGGGCGCTCGGATACTATGGCTACACCTTC.

The chain has TRBV30 and TRBJ2-7, with 8 nucleotides matching TRBD2. This CDR3 is built from 18 residues. V was pared by 5 bases and J by 3 bases, with 21 bases of the junction left unmatched. Germline assignment: CDR1 GTSNPN and CDR2 SVGIG (reference sequence). The DNA for the CDR3 is TGTGCCTGGCTGCCCCCTCATCCTCGACTAGCGAGAGTCTACGAGCAGTACTTC. Its protein is CAWLPPHPRLARVYEQYF.

This sequence joins TRBV5-1 and TRBJ1-1; the D gene is possibly TRBD1 (5 bases). Trimming took off 0 bases at V and 4 bases at J, with 13 bases between the two ends. CDR1 SGHRS and CDR2 YFSETQ come from the germline V gene. The CDR3 loop spans 15 amino acids. The chain's CDR3 is CASSLEGTRGTEAFF. In DNA, the CDR3 is TGCGCCAGCAGCTTGGAAGGGACGCGGGGCACTGAAGCTTTCTTT.

The chain links TRBV7-9 to TRBJ1-2; TRBD1 might be the D (5 bases). The CDR3 extends over 14 amino acids. V lost 3 bases to trimming and J lost 0 bases, with 8 bases between them. Germline CDR1 reads SEHNR; CDR2 reads FQNEAQ (reference sequence). This CDR3 is CASSFGRANYGYTF. The CDR3 nucleotides are TGTGCCAGCAGCTTTGGCAGGGCTAACTATGGCTACACCTTC. The entire variable domain, with the rest obtained from reference TRBV7-9 and TRBJ1-2, is as follows: DTGVSQNPRHKITKRGQNVTFRCDPISEHNRLYWYRQTLGQGPEFLTYFQNEAQLEKSRLLSDRFSAERPKGSFSTLEIQRTEQGDSAMYLCASSFGRANYGYTFGSGTRLTVV.

The gene calls are TRBV25-1 and TRBJ2-2; 11 bases map to TRBD1. Germline CDR1 MGHDK, CDR2 SYGVNS. The CDR3 spans 15 residues. V lost 6 bases and J lost 4; bases outside the gene matches: 4. The chain's CDR3 is CASSRTGGSTGELFF. CDR3 nucleotides: TGTGCCAGCAGCCGGACAGGGGGCAGCACCGGGGAGCTGTTTTTT.

This sequence joins TRBV6-5 and TRBJ2-3; TRBD2 aligns across 9 bases. CDR3 size: 16 residues. CDR1 is MNHEY, CDR2 SVGAGI, per germline. Trimming cost V 4 bases and J 0 bases; bases outside gene matches: 5. The CDR3, as DNA: TGTGCCAGCAGTTGGGGCGGGAGGGCCAGCACAGATACGCAGTATTTT. This gives the protein CASSWGGRASTDTQYF.

V is TRBV5-1 and J is TRBJ2-3; D remains ambiguous. The CDR3 extends over 13 amino acids. CDR1 is SGHRS, CDR2 YFSETQ, per germline. Trimming stripped 4 bases from V and 4 bases from J, with 10 bases between. The CDR3 DNA reads as TGCGCCAGCAGCCGCCCTGGCTCAGATACGCAGTATTTT. This translates into CASSRPGSDTQYF.

The chain links TRBV19 to TRBJ1-4, with 12 bases lining up with TRBD1. Germline V gives CDR1 LNHDA, CDR2 SQIVND (reference sequence). V shed 6 bases, J shed 3 bases, and the junction held 8 bases outside the gene matches. The CDR3 has 17 residues. CDR3 in amino acids: CASSSRDRGLSNEKLFF. CDR3 nucleotides: TGTGCCAGTAGCTCCCGGGACAGGGGGCTCTCTAATGAAAAACTGTTTTTT.

The chain links TRBV9 to TRBJ2-1, with 12 bases matching TRBD1. The CDR3 has 15 residues. The junction had 13 bases not matched to a gene; V was cut back by 6 bases and J by 12 bases. Germline CDR1 reads SGDLS; CDR2 reads YYNGEE. CDR3 amino acids: CASTPQAGTGGAQFF. The CDR3 bases are TGTGCCAGCACCCCCCAAGCCGGGACAGGGGGCGCGCAGTTCTTC.

The chain joins TRBV2 to TRBJ2-1, with TRBD2 as a possible D gene (7 bases). Trimming cost V 4 bases and J 0 bases, with 16 bases left between them. Germline V lookup: CDR1 SNHLY, CDR2 FYNNEI. The CDR3 runs 17 residues. Here the CDR3 reads CASSVRGPLSSYNEQFF. The CDR3 nucleotides read TGTGCCAGCAGTGTGCGGGGGCCTTTGAGCTCCTACAATGAGCAGTTCTTC.

The rearrangement joins TRBV2 to TRBJ2-4, with 9 bases fitting TRBD1. Trimming took 8 bases from V and 5 from J; bases not matched to a gene: 13. In germline, CDR1 is SNHLY, CDR2 FYNNEI. The CDR3 length is 16 residues. The CDR3 DNA is TGTGCCAGCTTGGGAACAGGGGGCGCTGAGCAAAACATTCAGTACTTC. Protein product: CASLGTGGAEQNIQYF.